A single sample is the source of the 19 T cell receptor beta chains below, sequenced in a study of shared clonotypes between healthy human individuals. TCRdb keeps only in-frame clones here, not all; method: immunoSEQ multiplex PCR. The table has around 2.5 million clones, approximately 93% seen once; the top ten hold about 0.39%. The sample was naive CD4+ T cells from PBMCs. Subset described: CD45RA+ positively selected. These receptors came from a man aged 18 to 35 in good health. Some clones in this sample may be carry-over from other donors' samples.

Comment on this clone: Other nucleotide sequences from this sample produce the same CDR3. The chain employs TRBV6-5 and TRBJ2-7; 8 bases align to TRBD1. Germline trimming cut 4 bases from V and 4 bases from J; bases unmatched to any gene: 6. CDR1 MNHEY and CDR2 SVGAGI come from the germline V gene. The CDR3 is made up of 14 amino acids. CDR3 sequence reads: CASSSGTGTYEQYF. Here the CDR3 DNA reads TGTGCCAGCAGTTCAGGGACAGGAACTTACGAGCAGTACTTC.

The gene calls are TRBV5-6 and TRBJ2-1; TRBD1 matches at 9 bases. The CDR3 loop spans 17 amino acids. Germline CDR1 reads SGHDT; CDR2 reads YYEEEE. V dropped 0 bases and J dropped 2; count of bases not matched to a gene: 6. This CDR3 is CASSLALGQGTYNEQFF. CDR3 DNA: TGTGCCAGCAGCTTGGCCCTGGGACAGGGAACCTACAATGAGCAGTTCTTC.

As regards this clone: The same CDR3 arises from other DNA sequences in this sample as well. This chain links TRBV30 with TRBJ1-1, with 11 bases lining up with TRBD1. Per the germline V gene, CDR1 is GTSNPN and CDR2 is SVGIG (reference sequence). The CDR3 runs 14 residues. Trimming removed 1 base from V and 5 bases from J; junction bases left unmatched: 3. CDR3 in amino acids: CAWSAGTGGTEAFF. The CDR3, as DNA: TGTGCCTGGAGTGCCGGGACAGGGGGGACTGAAGCTTTCTTT.

This chain links TRBV2 with TRBJ2-5; 7 bases are shared with TRBD1. Germline V gene sequence: CDR1 SNHLY, CDR2 FYNNEI. Trimming cost V 9 bases and J 5 bases; bases outside gene matches: 6. There are 12 residues in the CDR3. The CDR3 DNA sequence: TGTGCCAGGAGACAGGGCGGGGAGACCCAGTACTTC. Translating it yields CARRQGGETQYF.

The rearrangement links TRBV11-2 to TRBJ1-5, with D perhaps matching TRBD1 (6 bases). The germline gives CDR1 SGHAT, CDR2 FQNNGV. With 10 bases removed from V and 3 bases from J, the gap between germline ends came to 10 bases. The CDR3 extends over 12 amino acids. The DNA for the CDR3 is TGTGCCATCGGGGGCAACAATCAGCCCCAGCATTTT. This translates into CAIGGNNQPQHF. Full variable domain (outside the CDR3, taken from reference TRBV11-2 and TRBJ1-5): EAGVAQSPRYKIIEKRQSVAFWCNPISGHATLYWYQQILGQGPKLLIQFQNNGVVDDSQLPKDRFSAERLKGVDSTLKIQPAKLEDSAVYLCAIGGNNQPQHFGDGTRLSIL.

The chain recombines TRBV7-2 with TRBJ2-7, with D possibly TRBD2 on 5 matching bases. Germline loops: CDR1 SGHTA, CDR2 FQGNSA. The ends were cut back, 5 bases at V and 5 bases at J, with 16 bases in the middle. There are 14 residues in the CDR3. The CDR3 here is CASSPAGLRNEQYF. CDR3 bases: TGTGCCAGCAGCCCGGCGGGCTTGAGGAACGAGCAGTACTTC.

The chain recombines TRBV10-2 with TRBJ1-2, with 8 bases identical to TRBD1. V was pared by 4 bases and J by 8 bases, with 6 bases of the junction left unmatched. CDR1 is WSHSY and CDR2 is SAAADI in the germline V gene. The CDR3 has 13 residues. CDR3 residues: CASSGGQGRGYTF. Here the CDR3 DNA reads TGCGCCAGCAGTGGAGGACAGGGAAGGGGCTACACCTTC.

This clone was recorded only once. Other DNA sequences in this specimen translate into the identical CDR3. The chain joins TRBV29-1 to TRBJ1-5; perhaps TRBD1 as D (5 bases). Germline V gene lookup returns CDR1 SQVTM and CDR2 ANQGSEA. Trimming cost V 7 bases and J 3 bases, with 10 bases left between them. CDR3 length: 12 residues. The CDR3 nucleotides are TGCAGCGCCCGGGGGAACAATCAGCCCCAGCATTTT. Translating gives CSARGNNQPQHF.

The chain has TRBV5-1 and TRBJ2-2; no definite D call. V shed 0 bases and J shed 4 bases, with 10 bases lying between them. The length of the CDR3 is 15 residues. The germline gives CDR1 SGHRS, CDR2 YFSETQ. The CDR3 DNA is TGCGCCAGCAGCTTGGACGGGCGGACCACCGGGGAGCTGTTTTTT. Protein: CASSLDGRTTGELFF.

On this clone itself: The same CDR3 can be traced to other DNA sequences in this sample. The V and J genes are TRBV29-1 and TRBJ1-3, with D uncertain. Germline V CDR1 and CDR2: SQVTM, ANQGSEA. Trimming left V 1 base short and J 4 bases short, with 2 bases between. The length of the CDR3 is 11 residues. CDR3 protein: CSVEGGNTIYF. The CDR3 nucleotides read TGCAGCGTTGAAGGAGGAAACACCATATATTTT.

V usage is TRBV9 and J usage is TRBJ2-2; no clear D. The CDR3 contains 19 residues. V lost 0 bases to trimming and J lost 2 bases, with 20 bases between them. The germline gives CDR1 SGDLS, CDR2 YYNGEE. CDR3 sequence: CASSVAVGYNLPNTGELFF. The CDR3, as DNA: TGTGCCAGCAGCGTAGCTGTGGGCTACAACCTCCCCAACACCGGGGAGCTGTTTTTT.

Details on this clone: This sample includes further DNA sequences coding for the same CDR3. This chain connects TRBV5-1 to TRBJ2-1; no clear D gene. V lost 0 bases and J lost 1, with 8 bases in between. The germline gives CDR1 SGHRS, CDR2 YFSETQ. There are 15 residues in the CDR3. The CDR3 DNA is TGCGCCAGCAGCTTGGTTCAGTCTTCCTACAATGAGCAGTTCTTC. Amino acid sequence: CASSLVQSSYNEQFF.

The rearrangement uses TRBV5-1 and TRBJ2-4, with no clear D. The CDR3 length is 14 residues. Germline lookup yields CDR1 SGHRS and CDR2 YFSETQ. V was trimmed by 4 bases and J by 7 bases, leaving 15 bases between them. In DNA, the CDR3 is TGCGCCAGCAGCGCGAGGAACCCGGAGAACATTCAGTACTTC. Its translation: CASSARNPENIQYF.

The chain employs TRBV2 and TRBJ2-3; D gene ambiguous. The CDR3 extends over 13 amino acids. CDR1 and CDR2 from the germline V gene are SNHLY and FYNNEI. V was cut by 7 bases and J by 1 base, with 9 bases left in between. CDR3 coding DNA: TGTGCCAGCAAGATAGGCGGCACAGATACGCAGTATTTT. Translated, it gives CASKIGGTDTQYF.

This clone was observed a single time. V and J are TRBV27 and TRBJ2-4; D could derive from TRBD1 or TRBD2 (7 bases each). V was trimmed by 0 bases and J by 8 bases, leaving 14 bases between them. Germline V gives CDR1 MNHEY, CDR2 SMNVEV (reference sequence). This CDR3 comprises 15 residues. DNA of the CDR3: TGTGCCAGCAGTTTATCGAGACAGGGAGGGGACATTCAGTACTTC. Its translation: CASSLSRQGGDIQYF.

This clone was picked up one time. The chain is built from TRBV6-6 and TRBJ2-3, with 10 positions matching TRBD1. With V trimmed by 5 bases and J by 0 bases, 5 bases remained unmatched. The CDR3 extends over 16 amino acids. The V gene's germline CDR1 is MNHNY and CDR2 SVGAGI (reference sequence). The CDR3 nucleotides read TGTGCCAGCAGTACGACAGGGGGCTCTAGCACAGATACGCAGTATTTT. This encodes CASSTTGGSSTDTQYF.

The chain employs TRBV5-1 and TRBJ2-3, with no clear D. V was pared by 4 bases and J by 0 bases, with 9 bases between. The CDR3 covers 14 residues. Germline CDR1 and CDR2: SGHRS and YFSETQ. CDR3 sequence reads: CASSASTSTDTQYF. The CDR3 region has the DNA TGCGCCAGCAGCGCAAGCACTAGCACAGATACGCAGTATTTT.

This chain links TRBV9 with TRBJ2-5; D remains unclear. Germline V lookup: CDR1 SGDLS, CDR2 YYNGEE. The CDR3 consists of 16 residues. V lost 2 bases and J lost 1, with 15 bases in between. The CDR3 DNA reads TGTGCCAGCAGCGTCGGGCCAATCTTACGCCAAGAGACCCAGTACTTC. Protein: CASSVGPILRQETQYF.

The genes are TRBV7-9 and TRBJ2-3; D is unresolved. This CDR3 has 15 amino acids. Germline loops: CDR1 SEHNR, CDR2 FQNEAQ (reference sequence). V was shortened by 5 bases and J by 0 bases, with 12 bases between the two germline ends. CDR3 residues: CASSLEISSTDTQYF. Here the CDR3 DNA reads TGTGCCAGCAGCCTAGAGATTTCTAGCACAGATACGCAGTATTTT.